The next 26 T cell receptor beta chains were all read from a single sample in a study of T cells in Graves' hyperthyroidism and ophthalmopathy (dated by TCRdb to the late 2010s). The receptor library was made with multiplex PCR. Data came from an Illumina HiSeq 2000. TCR beta CDR3 regions were amplified from RNA transcripts. For the first round of RT-PCR on the TCR CDR3, the HTBI primer set was used together with the Qiagen OneStep RT-PCR kit. TCRdb trimmed public reads at Q25 via fastp, called clones via MiXCR and kept in-frame beta chains. CDR3 protein duplicates are merged, each entry listing the most common genes and DNA. Present in this sample are 450,000 to 600,000 distinct CDR3 sequences, 20% of which were seen just once. In total, the top ten clones hold 45% to 50% of the sample. Sequences were obtained from blood. The receptors were gathered from a man in his forties or fifties with Graves' ophthalmopathy.

The V call is TRBV6-1, the J call TRBJ2-7, with 8 bases matching TRBD1. V shed 7 bases, J shed 2 bases, and the junction held 10 bases outside the gene matches. This CDR3 contains 15 residues. The germline V gene has CDR1 MNHNS and CDR2 SASEGT. The CDR3 loop is CASTGTGFFAYEQYF. The CDR3 DNA sequence: TGTGCCAGCACCGGGACAGGTTTTTTCGCCTACGAGCAGTACTTC.

This clonotype was detected many times. The chain joins TRBV9 to TRBJ2-2, with D possibly TRBD2 on 6 matching bases. CDR1 is SGDLS and CDR2 is YYNGEE in the germline V gene. V was clipped by 4 bases and J by 6 bases, with 13 bases between them. This CDR3 is 14 amino acids long. CDR3 loop: CASSRDSFPGELFF. The CDR3 nucleotides read TGTGCCAGCAGCCGGGACTCCTTCCCCGGGGAGCTGTTTTTT.

On this clonotype: This may be a read error, as it is one base from a much larger clone. V gene TRBV28 combines with J gene TRBJ2-3; D is undetermined. V was shortened by 8 bases and J by 6 bases, with 21 bases between the two germline ends. CDR1 and CDR2 (germline): MDHEN, SYDVKM. The CDR3 extends over 15 amino acids. CDR3 residues: CASGRPDTAGDTQYF. The CDR3 DNA reads as TGTGCCAGCGGCCGCCCGGATACGGCCGGGGATACGCAGTATTTT.

Only a few counts were recorded for this clonotype. CDR3 protein: CSATPGQSLGETQYF. CDR3 coding DNA: TGCAGTGCTACCCCGGGACAGTCTTTGGGGGAGACCCAGTACTTC. The chain combines TRBV20-1 with TRBJ2-5, with 7 nucleotides matching TRBD1. CDR1 is DFQATT and CDR2 is SNEGSKA in the germline V gene (reference sequence). This CDR3 spans 15 amino acids. Unmatched junction bases numbered 13, after V lost 4 bases and J lost 5 bases.

The chain uses TRBV13 and TRBJ2-7; D perhaps matches TRBD2 (5 bases). Trimming removed 4 bases at V and 2 bases at J, with 15 bases between. The germline gives CDR1 PRHDT, CDR2 FYEKMQ (reference sequence). The CDR3 has 15 residues. The CDR3 sequence: CASSSQWTSPYEQYF. The CDR3, as DNA: TGTGCCAGCAGCTCCCAATGGACTTCCCCCTACGAGCAGTACTTC.

This clonotype has only one observation. The V and J genes are TRBV14 and TRBJ2-1; possibly TRBD1 for D (6 bases). The germline V gene encodes CDR1 SGHDN and CDR2 FVKESK. Trimming took 1 base from V and 4 from J, leaving 11 bases between them. The length of the CDR3 is 15 residues. The CDR3 region has the DNA TGTGCCAGCAGCCAAGGCGACAGGTTTTACAATGAGCAGTTCTTC. This encodes CASSQGDRFYNEQFF.

This clonotype showed up just a few times. This chain links TRBV5-4 with TRBJ2-1; TRBD2 agrees at 8 bases. The CDR3 totals 16 residues. In germline, CDR1 is SGHNT, CDR2 YYREEE (reference sequence). J lost 6 bases, V lost 4 bases, and 12 bases had no gene match. DNA for the CDR3: TGTGCCAGCAGCCGGACCACGGGGGGGCCGTTCAATGAGCAGTTCTTC. This sequence encodes CASSRTTGGPFNEQFF. Combining the CDR3 with reference TRBV5-4 and TRBJ2-1 gives the whole variable domain ETGVTQSPTHLIKTRGQQVTLRCSSQSGHNTVSWYQQALGQGPQFIFQYYREEENGRGNFPPRFSGLQFPNYSSELNVNALELDDSALYLCASSRTTGGPFNEQFFGPGTRLTVL.

This chain uses TRBV5-6 with TRBJ2-1; maybe TRBD2 (6 bases). The germline V and J ends were trimmed by 0 bases and 0 bases, with 10 bases remaining between them. Germline loops: CDR1 SGHDT, CDR2 YYEEEE. This CDR3 is built from 16 residues. The CDR3 DNA is TGTGCCAGCAGCTTGGCCGGGGGTGCCTCCTACAATGAGCAGTTCTTC. Translating gives CASSLAGGASYNEQFF.

The V gene is TRBV7-8, the J gene TRBJ2-5; unclear D gene. The V gene lost 6 bases and the J gene lost 5 bases, with 13 bases spanning the gap. The CDR3 sequence is 13 residues long. CDR1 is SGHVS and CDR2 is FQNEAQ in the germline V gene. CDR3 nucleotide sequence: TGTGCCAGCAGACCCGACTGCGAGGAGACCCAGTACTTC. Translated: CASRPDCEETQYF.

In its sample, this clonotype was seen a few times. This rearrangement joins TRBV19 to TRBJ2-3; 9 nucleotides match TRBD1. V lost 4 bases and J lost 5; bases outside the gene matches: 10. CDR1 and CDR2 from the germline V gene are LNHDA and SQIVND (reference sequence). CDR3 length equals 16 residues. Here the CDR3 DNA reads TGTGCCAGTAGTAGGGGTTTGGACAGGGGTATAGATACGCAGTATTTT. Translated: CASSRGLDRGIDTQYF. The full variable domain, rest sourced from reference TRBV19 and TRBJ2-3, is DGGITQSPKYLFRKEGQNVTLSCEQNLNHDAMYWYRQDPGQGLRLIYYSQIVNDFQKGDIAEGYSVSREKKESFPLTVTSAQKNPTAFYLCASSRGLDRGIDTQYFGPGTRLTVL.

This chain connects TRBV20-1 to TRBJ2-7, with TRBD2 matching 9 bases. Germline CDR1 DFQATT, CDR2 SNEGSKA (reference sequence). There are 16 residues in the CDR3. V gave up 5 bases and J gave up 4 bases; unmatched junction bases: 15. This CDR3 reads CSAYRLDPSGGYEQYF. The CDR3 bases are TGCAGTGCTTACCGCTTGGATCCAAGCGGGGGGTACGAGCAGTACTTC.

The chain employs TRBV14 and TRBJ2-2; D unresolved. V shed 0 bases and J shed 5 bases, with 7 bases lying between them. The CDR3 consists of 14 residues. Germline V gene lookup returns CDR1 SGHDN and CDR2 FVKESK. Here the CDR3 reads CASSQERSTGELFF. The CDR3 region has the DNA TGTGCCAGCAGCCAAGAACGGTCAACCGGGGAGCTGTTTTTT.

This clonotype has a handful of counts. This chain joins TRBV20-1 and TRBJ1-2; 10 nucleotides match TRBD1. The V gene's germline CDR1 is DFQATT and CDR2 SNEGSKA (reference sequence). The CDR3 covers 14 residues. The V segment lost 0 bases and the J segment 8 bases; nucleotides outside the gene matches: 6. The CDR3 nucleotides read TGCAGTGCTAGAGATACGGGACAGGGGAGAGGCTACACCTTC. Encoded protein: CSARDTGQGRGYTF.

J is TRBJ2-1 and V is TRBV4-1; TRBD1 aligns across 7 bases. The CDR3 sequence is 15 residues long. The junction had 6 bases not matched to a gene; V was cut back by 0 bases and J by 7 bases. The germline gives CDR1 MGHRA, CDR2 YSYEKL. The CDR3 sequence: CASSQDLGQLNEQFF. The CDR3 region has the DNA TGCGCCAGCAGCCAAGATCTGGGACAGTTGAATGAGCAGTTCTTC.

The chain has TRBV6-6 and TRBJ1-4; D remains unclear. CDR1 and CDR2 from the germline V gene are MNHNY and SVGAGI (reference sequence). The CDR3 is made up of 19 amino acids. V was shortened by 0 bases and J by 8 bases, with 25 bases between the two germline ends. The CDR3 spells CASSYSSLTASRSEEKLFF. The CDR3, as DNA: TGTGCCAGCAGTTACTCGTCTTTGACGGCCTCCCGATCGGAAGAAAAACTGTTTTTT.

CDR3 amino acids: CASSPSGERWEQYF. The CDR3 bases are TGTGCCAGCAGCCCTAGCGGGGAGCGCTGGGAGCAGTACTTC. The chain joins TRBV7-2 to TRBJ2-7; TRBD2 matches 9 bases. The V gene end was trimmed by 5 bases and the J gene end by 7 bases; junction bases not matched to a gene: 9. CDR1 is SGHTA, CDR2 FQGNSA, per germline. This CDR3 region has 14 residues. The variable domain in full, with the rest retrieved from reference TRBV7-2 and TRBJ2-7, is GAGVSQSPSNKVTEKGKDVELRCDPISGHTALYWYRQSLGQGLEFLIYFQGNSAPDKSGLPSDRFSAERTGGSVSTLTIQRTQQEDSAVYLCASSPSGERWEQYFGPGTRLTVT.

This chain connects TRBV20-1 to TRBJ1-4; 8 bases line up with TRBD1. CDR3 length: 14 residues. The germline CDR1 and CDR2 sequences are DFQATT and SNEGSKA (reference sequence). Germline trimming cut 3 bases from V and 7 bases from J; bases unmatched to any gene: 7. The CDR3 reads CSASTGGRSEKLFF. The DNA for the CDR3 is TGCAGTGCTAGTACAGGGGGAAGGTCTGAAAAACTGTTTTTT.

The CDR3 DNA is TGTGCCAGCAGCTTACAGGGGGGAGTGAGCTCCTATAATTCACCCCTCCACTTT. Its translation: CASSLQGGVSSYNSPLHF. The rearrangement links TRBV13 to TRBJ1-6; 7 bases align to TRBD1. Looked up from germline, CDR1 is PRHDT and CDR2 is FYEKMQ (reference sequence). The CDR3 is made up of 18 amino acids. V gave up 2 bases and J gave up 0 bases; unmatched junction bases: 7.

As DNA, the CDR3 is TGTGCCAGCAGCCAACCGCGAGCAGATACGCAGTATTTT. Protein product: CASSQPRADTQYF. V gene TRBV4-2 combines with J gene TRBJ2-3; no reliable D call. This CDR3 has 13 residues. V lost 2 bases and J 4 bases, leaving 7 bases between the germline ends. In germline, CDR1 is LGHNA, CDR2 YNFKEQ.

The V gene is TRBV20-1, the J gene TRBJ2-3; 7 nucleotides agree with TRBD2. The V gene end was trimmed by 5 bases and the J gene end by 7 bases; junction bases not matched to a gene: 9. CDR3 length: 13 residues. CDR1 is DFQATT, CDR2 SNEGSKA, per germline (reference sequence). The CDR3 protein is CSARAGVIYTQYF. The CDR3, as DNA: TGCAGTGCTCGGGCGGGAGTAATTTATACGCAGTATTTT.

Turning to this clonotype: The junction departs from germline at one end; a sequencing error may be responsible. This chain joins TRBV5-1 and TRBJ1-2; D uncertain. Germline V gene data show CDR1 as SGHRS and CDR2 as YFSETQ. The CDR3 is 11 amino acids. The CDR3: CASSLVLSYTF. CDR3 DNA: TGTGCCAGCAGCTTGGTTCTCTCCTACACCTTC.

As for this clonotype: One junction end disagrees with the germline gene, perhaps due to a read error. This chain uses TRBV7-9 with TRBJ2-5; no clear D gene. The CDR3 is 11 residues long. Germline V gene sequence: CDR1 SEHNR, CDR2 FQNEAQ (reference sequence). CDR3 coding DNA: TGTGCCAGCAGCTTAGAATCCAGGTGGGACTTC. Translating gives CASSLESRWDF.

The V call is TRBV10-3, the J call TRBJ2-5; 7 bases match TRBD1. Per the germline V gene, CDR1 is ENHRY and CDR2 is SYGVKD. The CDR3 contains 15 residues. Trimming removed 4 bases from V and 2 bases from J; junction bases left unmatched: 7. DNA of the CDR3: TGTGCCATCAGTGGATTCAGGGGGAGTCAAGAGACCCAGTACTTC. This gives the protein CAISGFRGSQETQYF.

This clonotype occurred many times. The V gene is TRBV18, the J gene TRBJ2-7; TRBD2 is a possible D gene (5 bases). The germline V gene has CDR1 KGHSH and CDR2 LQKENI. The ends were cut back, 6 bases at V and 1 base at J, with 16 bases in the middle. The CDR3 has 15 amino acids. This CDR3 reads CASSPNTAVSYEQYF. CDR3 DNA: TGTGCCAGCTCCCCCAACACAGCGGTATCCTACGAGCAGTACTTC.

This clonotype showed up just a few times. In DNA, the CDR3 is TGCGCCAGCAGCTTGGCCGTCCTAAACAGGGGGCGAGACGAGCAGTACTTC. Translated, it gives CASSLAVLNRGRDEQYF. The rearrangement uses TRBV5-1 and TRBJ2-7; 9 positions match TRBD1. The CDR3 length is 17 residues. Per the germline V gene, CDR1 is SGHRS and CDR2 is YFSETQ. J gave up 5 bases and V 0 bases, and 12 bases lay outside the gene matches.

This clonotype was detected only a few times. The chain carries TRBV20-1 and TRBJ2-1; the match to TRBD2 covers 7 bases. This CDR3 region has 16 residues. V was clipped by 1 base and J by 0 bases; unmatched bases: 6. CDR1 is DFQATT and CDR2 is SNEGSKA in the germline V gene (reference sequence). The CDR3, as DNA: TGCAGTGCTAGAGTCCGACTAGCTGGCTCCTACAATGAGCAGTTCTTC. Its protein product is CSARVRLAGSYNEQFF.